The clone carrying this TCR beta chain was seen only once. Its antigen is not known. These data are taken from a study of cytomegalovirus exposure and HLA in healthy donors. Per germline, CDR1 SGHRS and CDR2 YFSETQ. V shed 2 bases and J 1 base; nucleotides not matched to a gene: 6. The CDR3 has 16 amino acids. Study results and caveats: In an earlier analysis, productive rearrangement rates for most beta V segments clustered near 87% or 30%. The analysis excluded some indistinguishable V segments, including TRBV6-2 and TRBV6-3. Links to common viral pathogens appeared, in a later analysis, for several of the most significant clusters.

Primers: 60 Vbeta forward and 13 Jbeta reverse. Sequenced by immunoSEQ multiplex PCR; TCRdb stores in-frame clones only, minus some. In the table there are approximately 84,000 clones, around 78% of which are singletons. Sequenced input: PBMCs. The chain employs TRBV5-1 and TRBJ2-7; 10 nucleotides line up with TRBD2. The source of this sequence is a male donor in good health and CMV-seropositive. CDR3 region: CASSFITSGISYEQYF. For the CDR3, the DNA is TGCGCCAGCAGCTTTATAACTAGCGGGATATCCTACGAGCAGTACTTC.